One and the same sample provided the 28 T cell receptor beta chains below, sequenced in a study of blood T cell repertoires in COVID-19. Repertoires were generated with immunoSEQ multiplex PCR, while TCRdb's copy carries only in-frame clones and drops some. The profile shows hundreds of thousands of clones, approximately 80% of them singletons. The specimen was PBMCs or T cells enriched from blood (not recorded which). All receptors come from a man between 40 and 49 years old who had been exposed to COVID-19.

The chain combines TRBV25-1 with TRBJ1-3; D not resolved. Germline V gene data show CDR1 as MGHDK and CDR2 as SYGVNS. With 4 bases removed from V and 0 bases from J, the gap between germline ends came to 4 bases. The CDR3 is made up of 13 amino acids. CDR3 amino acids: CASSGHSGNTIYF. CDR3 bases: TGTGCCAGCAGTGGTCACTCTGGAAACACCATATATTTT.

The chain carries TRBV5-1 and TRBJ1-1, with D possibly being TRBD1 (5 bases). The V and J ends lost 4 bases and 4 bases respectively, with 14 bases between them. This CDR3 is 14 amino acids long. CDR1 and CDR2 from the germline V gene are SGHRS and YFSETQ. For the CDR3, the DNA is TGCGCCAGCAGCGCCAGCGGGGGTATCACTGAAGCTTTCTTT. Amino acid sequence: CASSASGGITEAFF.

The V gene is TRBV10-3, the J gene TRBJ2-1; D gene uncertain. CDR1 is ENHRY and CDR2 is SYGVKD in the germline V gene. This CDR3 contains 14 residues. V lost 7 bases and J lost 5, with 15 bases in between. The CDR3 bases are TGTGCCATCAAGCCATCTGACACTGACAATGAGCAGTTCTTC. This translates into CAIKPSDTDNEQFF.

This clone was picked up a small number of times. This chain connects TRBV19 to TRBJ2-5; weak D call: TRBD2 (6 bases). Germline values: CDR1 LNHDA, CDR2 SQIVND (reference sequence). This CDR3 spans 18 amino acids. V lost 5 bases and J lost 1, with 23 bases in between. The chain's CDR3 is CASSPSTFAAGFQETQYF. DNA of the CDR3: TGTGCCAGTAGTCCTTCGACCTTCGCGGCGGGGTTCCAAGAGACCCAGTACTTC.

The V and J genes are TRBV2 and TRBJ2-3; 7 bases are a match to TRBD1. This CDR3 has 15 amino acids. The germline gives CDR1 SNHLY, CDR2 FYNNEI. V was clipped by 4 bases and J by 1 base; unmatched bases: 5. As DNA, the CDR3 is TGTGCCAGCAGTGCCCGGGACAGCGGCACAGATACGCAGTATTTT. Protein sequence: CASSARDSGTDTQYF.

V gene TRBV11-2 combines with J gene TRBJ2-3, with TRBD1 as a possible D gene (5 bases). Trimming took off 5 bases at V and 2 bases at J, with 11 bases between the two ends. The CDR3 is 14 amino acids. Germline loops: CDR1 SGHAT, CDR2 FQNNGV. CDR3: CASSAGFTTDTQYF. The CDR3 DNA reads TGTGCCAGCAGCGCAGGGTTCACCACAGATACGCAGTATTTT.

The rearrangement uses TRBV7-9 and TRBJ2-2, with 8 bases identical to TRBD2. The V and J ends lost 5 bases and 4 bases, in that order; junction bases with no gene match: 9. The CDR3 totals 16 residues. Germline CDR1 reads SEHNR; CDR2 reads FQNEAQ (reference sequence). This CDR3 reads CASSLAGSGGTGELFF. Written as DNA, the CDR3 is TGTGCCAGCAGCCTGGCCGGGAGCGGGGGCACCGGGGAGCTGTTTTTT.

The chain carries TRBV5-1 and TRBJ1-1; 11 bases agree with TRBD1. This CDR3 has 13 amino acids. Germline CDR1 SGHRS, CDR2 YFSETQ. V shed 4 bases and J 4 bases; nucleotides not matched to a gene: 0. The CDR3, as DNA: TGCGCCAGCAGCGGACAGGGGGCCACTGAAGCTTTCTTT. It yields the protein CASSGQGATEAFF.

The rearrangement joins TRBV12-3 or TRBV12-4 to TRBJ2-1; D gene ambiguous. The CDR3 is 12 amino acids. Trimming pared 6 bases from V and 9 bases from J, leaving 12 bases between. The CDR3 region is CASRTTESEQFF. The CDR3 nucleotides are TGTGCCAGCAGGACAACAGAGTCTGAGCAGTTCTTC.

The chain links TRBV5-7 to TRBJ1-1, with unresolved D. Being an ORF, TRBV5-7 has a function that is uncertain. The V end lost 2 bases, the J end lost 3 bases, and 17 bases lay between the germline ends. The CDR3 sequence is 16 residues long. As DNA, the CDR3 is TGTGCCAGCAGCTTCCTAGAGTCAGTCGGGGACACTGAAGCTTTCTTT. Its translation is CASSFLESVGDTEAFF.

This clone has a single count. The chain employs TRBV6-5 and TRBJ2-2; possible D gene TRBD1, 6 bases. V was trimmed by 6 bases and J by 5 bases, leaving 13 bases between them. The length of the CDR3 is 14 residues. Germline CDR1 and CDR2: MNHEY and SVGAGI. This CDR3 reads CASRRTEKTGELFF. The CDR3 nucleotides read TGTGCCAGCAGAAGGACAGAAAAGACCGGGGAGCTGTTTTTT.

CDR3 protein: CASSAGISTDTQYF. DNA of the CDR3: TGTGCCAGCAGTGCAGGGATTAGCACAGATACGCAGTATTTT. The chain combines TRBV27 with TRBJ2-3; D perhaps matches TRBD1 (5 bases). Germline V gene sequence: CDR1 MNHEY, CDR2 SMNVEV (reference sequence). This CDR3 is built from 14 residues. Deletions cut 5 bases from V and 0 bases from J, with 9 bases between.

The V and J genes are TRBV7-3 and TRBJ1-1, with D unclear. The CDR3 length is 15 residues. The V gene's germline CDR1 is SGHTA and CDR2 FQGTGA. V lost 5 bases to trimming and J lost 4 bases, with 17 bases between them. CDR3 sequence (DNA): TGTGCCAGCAGCCCACGTTCCCGGCGGGGCACTGAAGCTTTCTTT. Protein product: CASSPRSRRGTEAFF.

The gene calls are TRBV9 and TRBJ2-3; 10 bases match TRBD2. Germline trimming cut 6 bases from V and 6 bases from J; bases unmatched to any gene: 7. The germline gives CDR1 SGDLS, CDR2 YYNGEE. The CDR3 runs 14 residues. The CDR3 is CASTLTSGTDTQYF. CDR3 nucleotide sequence: TGTGCCAGCACCCTCACTAGCGGGACCGATACGCAGTATTTT.

The chain couples TRBV9 to TRBJ2-4; D unclear. The germline V gene has CDR1 SGDLS and CDR2 YYNGEE. The CDR3 totals 12 residues. The ends were cut back, 4 bases at V and 3 bases at J, with 5 bases in the middle. This chain's CDR3 is CASSPLKNIQYF. CDR3 in DNA: TGTGCCAGCAGCCCTCTCAAAAACATTCAGTACTTC.

This clone was observed a few times. This chain links TRBV19 with TRBJ1-5; no definite D call. CDR1 and CDR2 from the germline V gene are LNHDA and SQIVND (reference sequence). Trimming pared 10 bases from V and 4 bases from J, leaving 5 bases between. The CDR3 has 10 amino acids. Here the CDR3 reads CATGNQPQHF. CDR3 in DNA: TGTGCCACCGGGAATCAGCCCCAGCATTTT.

This chain joins TRBV14 and TRBJ1-1; the match to TRBD1 covers 8 bases. Trimming took 1 base from V and 1 from J; bases not matched to a gene: 5. Germline CDR1 is SGHDN and CDR2 is FVKESK. The CDR3 length is 16 residues. CDR3 protein: CASSQVAGGRNTEAFF. In DNA form, the CDR3 reads TGTGCCAGCAGCCAAGTGGCAGGGGGCAGGAACACTGAAGCTTTCTTT.

This clone turned up a few times. The chain couples TRBV5-1 to TRBJ2-2, with TRBD1 identical over 7 bases. V lost 1 base to trimming and J lost 5 bases; unmatched junction nucleotides: 8. There are 16 residues in the CDR3. CDR1 is SGHRS, CDR2 YFSETQ, per germline. CDR3 coding DNA: TGCGCCAGCAGCTTGACGGGACAGAGTTATACCGGGGAGCTGTTTTTT. Protein product: CASSLTGQSYTGELFF.

The chain couples TRBV6-5 to TRBJ1-3, with D maybe TRBD1 (5 bases). Germline lookup yields CDR1 MNHEY and CDR2 SVGAGI. Trimming removed 6 bases from V and 0 bases from J, with 12 bases in between. CDR3 length: 15 residues. CDR3 loop: CASRPTGISGNTIYF. The CDR3 DNA reads as TGTGCCAGCAGGCCTACAGGAATCTCTGGAAACACCATATATTTT.

This sequence joins TRBV7-3 and TRBJ1-1; D is unresolved. The CDR3 runs 13 residues. The V gene lost 2 bases and the J gene lost 4 bases, with 8 bases spanning the gap. Germline V gene lookup returns CDR1 SGHTA and CDR2 FQGTGA. Written as DNA, the CDR3 is TGTGCCAGCAGCTTATTACGTAGCACTGAAGCTTTCTTT. This sequence encodes CASSLLRSTEAFF.

This clone has just one count. This chain joins TRBV12-3 or TRBV12-4 and TRBJ1-2; no reliable D call. The CDR3 extends over 13 amino acids. V was pared by 2 bases and J by 8 bases, with 12 bases between. In DNA form, the CDR3 reads TGTGCCAGCAGTTTATATCTCAAAGAGGGCTACACCTTC. Protein: CASSLYLKEGYTF.

The chain is built from TRBV6-1 and TRBJ2-1, with D uncertain. This CDR3 is 11 amino acids long. Trimming shortened V by 1 base and J by 9 bases, and 4 bases separated the two germline ends. Germline loops: CDR1 MNHNS, CDR2 SASEGT. CDR3 bases: TGTGCCAGCAGTGAAGTCGTTGAGCAGTTCTTC. Encoded protein: CASSEVVEQFF.

V gene TRBV6-5 combines with J gene TRBJ1-3; D call uncertain. Germline V gives CDR1 MNHEY, CDR2 SVGAGI. Trimming left V 6 bases short and J 1 base short, with 13 bases between. This CDR3 comprises 15 residues. The CDR3 nucleotides read TGTGCCAGCAGCCCCGCCGGGGTATCTGGAAACACCATATATTTT. Translated, it gives CASSPAGVSGNTIYF.

The gene calls are TRBV5-8 and TRBJ1-5; 7 bases fit TRBD1. Per germline, CDR1 SGHTS and CDR2 YDEGEE. CDR3 length: 14 residues. Trimming cost V 3 bases and J 5 bases; bases outside gene matches: 5. The chain's CDR3 is CASSWGQSDQPQHF. As DNA, the CDR3 is TGTGCCAGCAGCTGGGGACAGAGCGATCAGCCCCAGCATTTT. Full variable domain (rest looked up from reference TRBV5-8 and TRBJ1-5): EAGVTQSPTHLIKTRGQQATLRCSPISGHTSVYWYQQALGLGLQFLLWYDEGEERNRGNFPPRFSGRQFPNYSSELNVNALELEDSALYLCASSWGQSDQPQHFGDGTRLSIL.

The J gene is TRBJ2-1, the V gene TRBV5-6, with a tentative D call TRBD2 (5 bases). CDR1 is SGHDT, CDR2 YYEEEE, per germline. The CDR3 contains 12 residues. The ends were cut back, 1 base at V and 15 bases at J, with 14 bases in the middle. CDR3 coding DNA: TGTGCCAGCAGCTTGCGACGGGGTTGGCTGTTCTTC. Protein product: CASSLRRGWLFF.

The rearrangement links TRBV28 to TRBJ2-6; 7 nucleotides agree with TRBD2. The CDR3 sequence is 14 residues long. V gave up 6 bases and J gave up 2 bases; unmatched junction bases: 1. Germline values: CDR1 MDHEN, CDR2 SYDVKM. The DNA for the CDR3 is TGTGCCAGCAGGGGAGGGGCTGGGGCCAACGTCCTGACTTTC. This encodes CASRGGAGANVLTF.

The rearrangement joins TRBV18 to TRBJ1-4; D perhaps matches TRBD1 (5 bases). Trimming pared 0 bases from V and 5 bases from J, leaving 7 bases between. Per germline, CDR1 KGHSH and CDR2 LQKENI. This CDR3 has 14 residues. The CDR3 here is CASSPPGGNEKLFF. In DNA form, the CDR3 reads TGTGCCAGCTCACCACCTGGGGGGAATGAAAAACTGTTTTTT.

The rearrangement links TRBV7-8 to TRBJ2-7; D is perhaps TRBD2 (6 bases). Germline V gene lookup returns CDR1 SGHVS and CDR2 FQNEAQ. This CDR3 spans 14 amino acids. V lost 5 bases and J 2 bases, leaving 13 bases between the germline ends. The CDR3 DNA reads TGTGCCAGCAGCCCCGGAGGGAGCACCTACGAGCAGTACTTC. It codes for CASSPGGSTYEQYF.